This entry lists 26 T cell receptor beta chains sequenced from one sample in a study of ipilimumab plus nivolumab after autologous stem cell transplantation. TCRdb's copy holds only in-frame clones and misses some; the assay was immunoSEQ multiplex PCR. Of about 4,800 clones in the sample, around 66% were seen once. Sample: PBMCs, taken in a trial of ipilimumab plus nivolumab as post-transplant consolidation. All receptors derive from a male donor with multiple myeloma.

The chain joins TRBV27 to TRBJ1-1; weak D call: TRBD1 (5 bases). The V end lost 6 bases, the J end lost 0 bases, and 17 bases lay between the germline ends. The CDR3 contains 16 residues. CDR1 and CDR2 (germline): MNHEY, SMNVEV (reference sequence). CDR3 coding DNA: TGTGCCAGCAGCTGGGGGTCGGGGAGGTTGAACACTGAAGCTTTCTTT. Protein: CASSWGSGRLNTEAFF.

The chain recombines TRBV18 with TRBJ1-3; the D is unclear. The CDR3 is 15 amino acids. Trimming pared 1 base from V and 0 bases from J, leaving 7 bases between. CDR1 is KGHSH, CDR2 LQKENI, per germline. CDR3 protein: CASSPQLDSGNTIYF. DNA for the CDR3: TGTGCCAGCTCACCACAGTTGGACTCTGGAAACACCATATATTTT.

This clone was counted only a few times. For the CDR3, the DNA is TGTGCCAGCAGCTTAGGAAGGGGTCCCTCTCAAGAGACCCAGTACTTC. It specifies CASSLGRGPSQETQYF. V gene TRBV7-9 combines with J gene TRBJ2-5, with D maybe TRBD1 (5 bases). The CDR3 contains 16 residues. The germline gives CDR1 SEHNR, CDR2 FQNEAQ (reference sequence). The V end lost 1 base, the J end lost 2 bases, and 14 bases lay between the germline ends. Complete variable domain (other parts from reference TRBV7-9 and TRBJ2-5): DTGVSQNPRHKITKRGQNVTFRCDPISEHNRLYWYRQTLGQGPEFLTYFQNEAQLEKSRLLSDRFSAERPKGSFSTLEIQRTEQGDSAMYLCASSLGRGPSQETQYFGPGTRLLVL.

The chain recombines TRBV19 with TRBJ2-1; D perhaps matches TRBD2 (6 bases). The CDR3 length is 16 residues. Trimming cost V 6 bases and J 6 bases, with 21 bases left between them. Germline V CDR1 and CDR2: LNHDA, SQIVND (reference sequence). The CDR3 DNA follows: TGTGCCAGTAGGGGACCGGTGGGGACTGGCCCCAATGAGCAGTTCTTC. This gives the protein CASRGPVGTGPNEQFF.

The chain couples TRBV6-5 to TRBJ2-7; TRBD1 matches 8 bases. The CDR3 consists of 16 residues. J gave up 4 bases and V 1 base, and 9 bases lay outside the gene matches. Germline-derived CDR1 and CDR2 are MNHEY and SVGAGI. CDR3 DNA: TGTGCCAGCAGTTACTTTCGGGACAGGAGATTATACGAGCAGTACTTC. Translation: CASSYFRDRRLYEQYF.

V gene TRBV6-6 combines with J gene TRBJ1-6, with D unclear. There are 12 residues in the CDR3. Trimming removed 2 bases from V and 8 bases from J, with 4 bases in between. The germline CDR1 and CDR2 sequences are MNHNY and SVGAGI (reference sequence). The CDR3 region is CASSYTDSPLHF. The CDR3 coding sequence is TGTGCCAGCAGTTACACCGATTCACCCCTCCACTTT.

V and J are TRBV5-1 and TRBJ2-1; tentatively, D is TRBD2 (6 bases). Germline loops: CDR1 SGHRS, CDR2 YFSETQ. This CDR3 has 14 amino acids. V was clipped by 3 bases and J by 6 bases, with 13 bases between them. The CDR3: CASSSSPGGNEQFF. DNA for the CDR3: TGCGCCAGCAGCTCCTCCCCCGGGGGCAATGAGCAGTTCTTC.

This rearrangement joins TRBV18 to TRBJ1-1; 9 positions match TRBD1. This CDR3 is built from 16 residues. CDR1 and CDR2 (germline): KGHSH, LQKENI. V lost 1 base and J lost 5; bases outside the gene matches: 8. The CDR3: CASSPLTGGPRTEAFF. The CDR3 nucleotides read TGTGCCAGCTCACCACTTACAGGGGGCCCGAGGACTGAAGCTTTCTTT.

Relative to its sample, this clone is medium-sized (0.01 to 0.1%). The chain is built from TRBV11-2 and TRBJ2-7; TRBD1 might be the D (5 bases). The CDR3 contains 12 residues. V lost 5 bases to trimming and J lost 12 bases, with 17 bases between them. Looked up from germline, CDR1 is SGHAT and CDR2 is FQNNGV. CDR3 in DNA: TGTGCCAGCAGCCCCGATAACAGGAGAGGGTACTTC. It codes for CASSPDNRRGYF.

The V gene is TRBV7-3, the J gene TRBJ2-1; either TRBD1 or TRBD2 may fit D (7 bases each). The CDR3 is 16 residues long. The V gene's germline CDR1 is SGHTA and CDR2 FQGTGA. With 5 bases removed from V and 3 bases from J, the gap between germline ends came to 17 bases. The CDR3 sequence is CASSPYPGGGYNEQFF. The CDR3 DNA sequence: TGTGCCAGCAGCCCTTATCCAGGGGGGGGCTACAATGAGCAGTTCTTC.

The chain couples TRBV30 to TRBJ1-5; no reliable D call. Germline V lookup: CDR1 GTSNPN, CDR2 SVGIG (reference sequence). The CDR3 totals 13 residues. Trimming took 3 bases from V and 2 from J, leaving 8 bases between them. The CDR3 DNA reads TGTGCCTGGAGCCCTGGGGGCAATCAGCCCCAGCATTTT. Translated: CAWSPGGNQPQHF.

The CDR3 is CASSYGPGGQPQHF. The CDR3 bases are TGTGCCAGCAGTTACGGGCCAGGGGGTCAGCCCCAGCATTTT. This sequence joins TRBV6-5 and TRBJ1-5; 7 nucleotides agree with TRBD1. Unmatched junction bases numbered 4, after V lost 2 bases and J lost 6 bases. This CDR3 contains 14 residues. Germline V gives CDR1 MNHEY, CDR2 SVGAGI.

CDR3 sequence: CASSLAGIRLGNTIYF. The CDR3, as DNA: TGCGCCAGCAGCTTGGCGGGCATACGTCTTGGAAACACCATATATTTT. The chain couples TRBV5-1 to TRBJ1-3; unclear D gene. The germline V and J ends were trimmed by 0 bases and 3 bases, with 13 bases remaining between them. Germline lookup yields CDR1 SGHRS and CDR2 YFSETQ. CDR3 length: 16 residues.

This clone was recorded only once. V usage is TRBV7-2 and J usage is TRBJ2-7, with a tentative D call TRBD2 (6 bases). V shed 6 bases and J shed 3 bases, with 18 bases lying between them. Germline CDR1 SGHTA, CDR2 FQGNSA. The CDR3 loop spans 15 amino acids. CDR3 sequence reads: CASSSPGLRSYEQYF. The CDR3 region has the DNA TGTGCCAGCAGTTCCCCGGGACTTCGGAGCTACGAGCAGTACTTC.

The CDR3 region is CAWSVRLNEKLFF. The DNA of the CDR3 is TGTGCCTGGAGTGTACGTCTAAATGAAAAACTGTTTTTT. The gene calls are TRBV30 and TRBJ1-4; D is undetermined. Trimming cost V 0 bases and J 5 bases, with 7 bases left between them. CDR1 is GTSNPN and CDR2 is SVGIG in the germline V gene (reference sequence). This CDR3 has 13 amino acids.

This chain links TRBV28 with TRBJ1-2; perhaps TRBD1 as D (6 bases). Between the trimmed V and J ends, which lost 9 bases and 0 bases, there was a span of 14 bases. CDR3 length: 14 residues. Germline values: CDR1 MDHEN, CDR2 SYDVKM. CDR3 in DNA: TGTGCCAGTCTGGGGGCACAGCCTAACTATGGCTACACCTTC. Residues: CASLGAQPNYGYTF.

The chain uses TRBV5-1 and TRBJ1-1; D is ambiguous. Germline values: CDR1 SGHRS, CDR2 YFSETQ. Deletions cut 5 bases from V and 3 bases from J, with 14 bases between. The CDR3 extends over 14 amino acids. CDR3 amino acids: CASRGNNGDTEAFF. Here the CDR3 DNA reads TGCGCCAGCAGGGGCAACAACGGGGACACTGAAGCTTTCTTT.

This clone was picked up a small number of times. CDR3 sequence: CASSLAWSRGPQETQYF. CDR3 DNA sequence: TGTGCCAGCAGCTTAGCGTGGTCCAGGGGACCGCAAGAGACCCAGTACTTC. The J gene is TRBJ2-5, the V gene TRBV7-9, with D possibly matching TRBD1 (6 bases). The CDR3 loop spans 17 amino acids. Germline CDR1 SEHNR, CDR2 FQNEAQ (reference sequence). Deletions cut 0 bases from V and 2 bases from J, with 16 bases between.

The V call is TRBV7-2, the J call TRBJ2-7; 8 bases fit TRBD2. The V gene's germline CDR1 is SGHTA and CDR2 FQGNSA. The CDR3 is made up of 17 amino acids. Trimming removed 5 bases from V and 0 bases from J; junction bases left unmatched: 12. CDR3 in amino acids: CASSPPREGPSSYEQYF. The CDR3 DNA sequence: TGTGCCAGCAGCCCCCCCCGGGAGGGGCCAAGCTCCTACGAGCAGTACTTC.

This chain connects TRBV7-9 to TRBJ1-1; 9 bases match TRBD1. This CDR3 has 14 amino acids. Germline CDR1 SEHNR, CDR2 FQNEAQ (reference sequence). The V and J ends lost 5 bases and 7 bases, in that order; junction bases with no gene match: 8. CDR3 region: CASSLRDRVVEAFF. CDR3 sequence (DNA): TGTGCCAGCAGCCTCCGGGACAGGGTTGTTGAAGCTTTCTTT.

The chain couples TRBV6-6 to TRBJ2-7; D unclear. V was clipped by 0 bases and J by 7 bases, with 7 bases between them. CDR1 is MNHNY and CDR2 is SVGAGI in the germline V gene (reference sequence). There are 12 residues in the CDR3. CDR3 nucleotides: TGTGCCAGCAGTTACTCGGGCATAGAGCAGTACTTC. The encoded protein is CASSYSGIEQYF.

This clone was detected once. The DNA of the CDR3 is TGTGCCAGCAGCCCGTCGCGGGGGAGATCCGGGGAGCTGTTTTTT. It encodes CASSPSRGRSGELFF. The V gene is TRBV7-2, the J gene TRBJ2-2, with 7 bases aligning to TRBD2. Germline values: CDR1 SGHTA, CDR2 FQGNSA. The V segment lost 5 bases and the J segment 6 bases; nucleotides outside the gene matches: 9. This CDR3 comprises 15 residues.

This clone was counted a few times. V and J are TRBV19 and TRBJ1-3, with D unclear. Trimming stripped 5 bases from V and 6 bases from J, with 17 bases between. The CDR3 has 15 amino acids. Germline CDR1 is LNHDA and CDR2 is SQIVND (reference sequence). The CDR3 loop reads CASSGPYSGPNTIYF. In DNA, the CDR3 is TGTGCCAGTAGTGGCCCCTACTCAGGACCAAACACCATATATTTT.

About this clone: A junction end diverges from the germline sequence, so it may reflect a read error. The chain uses TRBV19 and TRBJ2-6; D is possibly TRBD1 (5 bases). Looked up from germline, CDR1 is LNHDA and CDR2 is SQIVND (reference sequence). This CDR3 spans 14 amino acids. The CDR3 region has the DNA TGTGCCAGTCGAGAAACATCTGGGGCCAACGTCCCGACTTTC. It yields the protein CASRETSGANVPTF.

In this sample, this clone is medium-sized. The gene calls are TRBV9 and TRBJ1-1; maybe TRBD1 (6 bases). This CDR3 has 16 amino acids. Trimming shortened V by 0 bases and J by 0 bases, and 12 bases separated the two germline ends. Germline loops: CDR1 SGDLS, CDR2 YYNGEE. The DNA of the CDR3 is TGTGCCAGCAGCGTAGTTGACAGGCAGCTGAACACTGAAGCTTTCTTT. The encoded protein is CASSVVDRQLNTEAFF.

The chain combines TRBV19 with TRBJ2-5, with 7 bases identical to TRBD1. The junction had 13 bases not matched to a gene; V was cut back by 7 bases and J by 5 bases. Germline CDR1 and CDR2: LNHDA and SQIVND (reference sequence). The CDR3 contains 15 residues. For the CDR3, the DNA is TGTGCCAGTACCCCGAGAGGGGGCAACGAGGAGACCCAGTACTTC. It yields the protein CASTPRGGNEETQYF.